The entry below gives a single TCR beta chain sequence along with its context. This specimen belongs to a study of T cell changes during pregnancy in multiple sclerosis. The CDR3 covers 15 residues. J was trimmed by 6 bases and V by 6 bases; bases with no gene match: 8. The germline CDR1 and CDR2 sequences are MNHEY and SMNVEV (reference sequence). Repertoires were generated with immunoSEQ multiplex PCR, while TCRdb's copy carries only in-frame clones and drops some. Found here are about 36,000 clones, just over 90% of them singletons; the top ten hold approximately 0.44%. The sequence was collected from a female donor with multiple sclerosis, enrolled in a pregnancy study. The material sequenced was CD4+ T cells from peripheral blood mononuclear cells, taken in the first trimester of pregnancy. This rearrangement joins TRBV27 to TRBJ2-1, with 10 bases identical to TRBD2. The CDR3 DNA reads as TGTGCCAGCAGCTACTCAGCGGGAGGGAGCAATGAGCAGTTCTTC. Translating it yields CASSYSAGGSNEQFF.